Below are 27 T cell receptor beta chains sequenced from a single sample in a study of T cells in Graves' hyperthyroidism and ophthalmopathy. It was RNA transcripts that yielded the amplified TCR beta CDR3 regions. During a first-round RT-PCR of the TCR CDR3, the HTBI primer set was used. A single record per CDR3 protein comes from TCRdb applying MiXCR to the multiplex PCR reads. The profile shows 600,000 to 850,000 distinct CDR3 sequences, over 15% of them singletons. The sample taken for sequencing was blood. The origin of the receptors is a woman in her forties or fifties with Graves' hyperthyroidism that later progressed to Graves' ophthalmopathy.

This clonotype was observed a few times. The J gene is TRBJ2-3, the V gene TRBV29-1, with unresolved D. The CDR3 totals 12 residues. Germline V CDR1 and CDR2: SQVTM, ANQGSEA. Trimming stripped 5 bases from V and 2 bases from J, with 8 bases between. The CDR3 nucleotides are TGCAGCGTTTGCGGTTACACAGATACGCAGTATTTT. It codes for CSVCGYTDTQYF.

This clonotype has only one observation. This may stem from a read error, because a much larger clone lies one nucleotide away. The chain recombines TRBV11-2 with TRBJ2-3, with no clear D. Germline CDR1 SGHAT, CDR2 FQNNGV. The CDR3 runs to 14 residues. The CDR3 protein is CASGLGHGVDTQYF. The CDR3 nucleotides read TGTGCCAGCGGCTTAGGTCATGGGGTAGATACGCAGTATTTT.

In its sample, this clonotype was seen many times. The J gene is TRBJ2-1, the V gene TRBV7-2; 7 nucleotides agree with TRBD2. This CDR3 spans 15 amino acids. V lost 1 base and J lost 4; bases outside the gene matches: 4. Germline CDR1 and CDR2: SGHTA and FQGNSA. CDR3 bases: TGTGCCAGCAGCTTAGACGGGACTAAGTACAATGAGCAGTTCTTC. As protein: CASSLDGTKYNEQFF.

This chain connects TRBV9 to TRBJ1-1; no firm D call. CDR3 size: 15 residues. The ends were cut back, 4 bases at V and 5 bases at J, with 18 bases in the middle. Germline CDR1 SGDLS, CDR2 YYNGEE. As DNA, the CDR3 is TGTGCCAGCAGCCCCTTCAGGCAGTCGAATACTGAAGCTTTCTTT. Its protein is CASSPFRQSNTEAFF. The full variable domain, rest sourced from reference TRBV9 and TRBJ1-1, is DSGVTQTPKHLITATGQRVTLRCSPRSGDLSVYWYQQSLDQGLQFLIQYYNGEERAKGNILERFSAQQFPDLHSELNLSSLELGDSALYFCASSPFRQSNTEAFFGQGTRLTVV.

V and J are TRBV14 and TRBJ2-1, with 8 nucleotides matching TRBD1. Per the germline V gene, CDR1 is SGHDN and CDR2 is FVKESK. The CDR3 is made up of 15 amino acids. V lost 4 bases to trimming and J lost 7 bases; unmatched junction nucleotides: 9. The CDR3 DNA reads TGTGCCAGCAGCCTCCGGGACAGGCTAAGAAATGAGCAGTTCTTC. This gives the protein CASSLRDRLRNEQFF.

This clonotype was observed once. CDR3 in DNA: TGTGCCAGCAGTCTGCGGACAGGGTTTGAGCAGTTCTTC. It yields the protein CASSLRTGFEQFF. J is TRBJ2-1 and V is TRBV6-1, with 8 positions matching TRBD1. The V gene's germline CDR1 is MNHNS and CDR2 SASEGT. The CDR3 covers 13 residues. J lost 9 bases, V lost 5 bases, and 6 bases had no gene match.

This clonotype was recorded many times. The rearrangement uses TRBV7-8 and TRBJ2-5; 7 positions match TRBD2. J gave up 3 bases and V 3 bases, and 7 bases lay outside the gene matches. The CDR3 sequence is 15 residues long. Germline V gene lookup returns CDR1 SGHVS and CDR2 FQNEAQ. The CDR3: CASSFRLAGEETQYF. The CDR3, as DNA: TGTGCCAGCAGCTTTCGTCTTGCGGGGGAAGAGACCCAGTACTTC.

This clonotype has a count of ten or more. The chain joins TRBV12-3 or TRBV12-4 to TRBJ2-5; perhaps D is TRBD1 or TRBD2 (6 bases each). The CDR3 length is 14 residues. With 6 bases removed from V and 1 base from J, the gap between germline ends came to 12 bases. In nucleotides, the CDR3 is TGTGCCAGCAGACCTAGGGGGGCCCAAGAGACCCAGTACTTC. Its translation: CASRPRGAQETQYF.

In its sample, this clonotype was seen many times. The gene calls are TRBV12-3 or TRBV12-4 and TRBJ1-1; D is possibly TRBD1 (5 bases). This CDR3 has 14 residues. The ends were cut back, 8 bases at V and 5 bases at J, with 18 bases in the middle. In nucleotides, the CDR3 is TGTGCCAGCTGGGTGGCGGGCCGGGGGACTGAAGCTTTCTTT. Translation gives CASWVAGRGTEAFF.

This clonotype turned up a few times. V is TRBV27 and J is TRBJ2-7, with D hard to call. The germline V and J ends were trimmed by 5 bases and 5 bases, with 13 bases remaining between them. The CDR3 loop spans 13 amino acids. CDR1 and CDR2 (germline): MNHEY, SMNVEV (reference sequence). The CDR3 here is CASSPDGFHEQYF. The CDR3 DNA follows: TGTGCCAGCAGTCCGGACGGCTTCCACGAGCAGTACTTC.

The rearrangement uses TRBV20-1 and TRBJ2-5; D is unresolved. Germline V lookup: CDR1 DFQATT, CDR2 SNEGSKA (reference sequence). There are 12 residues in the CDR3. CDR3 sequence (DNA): TGCAGCGCCGGGTGGGCTGAAGAGACCCAGTACTTC. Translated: CSAGWAEETQYF.

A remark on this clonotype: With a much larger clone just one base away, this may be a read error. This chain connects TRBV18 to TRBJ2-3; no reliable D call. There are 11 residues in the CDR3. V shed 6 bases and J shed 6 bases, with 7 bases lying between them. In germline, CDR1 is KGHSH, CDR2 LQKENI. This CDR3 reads CASSKFDTQYF. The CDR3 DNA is TGTGCCAGCTCGAAGTTCGATACGCAGTATTTT.

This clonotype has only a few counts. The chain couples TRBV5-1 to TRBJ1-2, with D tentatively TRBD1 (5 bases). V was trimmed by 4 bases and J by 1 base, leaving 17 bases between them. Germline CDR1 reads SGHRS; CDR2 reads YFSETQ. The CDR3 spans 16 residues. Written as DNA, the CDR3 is TGCGCCAGCAGCCCGGCAGGGCAGCCCGATAACTATGGCTACACCTTC. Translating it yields CASSPAGQPDNYGYTF.

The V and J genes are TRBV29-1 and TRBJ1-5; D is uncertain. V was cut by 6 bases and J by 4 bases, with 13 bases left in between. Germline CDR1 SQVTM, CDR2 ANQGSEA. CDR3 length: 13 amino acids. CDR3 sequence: CSVGPGSNQPQHF. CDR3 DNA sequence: TGCAGCGTCGGGCCCGGCTCGAATCAGCCCCAGCATTTT.

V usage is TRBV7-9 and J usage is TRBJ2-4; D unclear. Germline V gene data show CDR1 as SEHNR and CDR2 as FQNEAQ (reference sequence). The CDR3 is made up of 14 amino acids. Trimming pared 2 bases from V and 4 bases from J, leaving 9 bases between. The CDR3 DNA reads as TGTGCCAGCAGCTTAATTTCCGGAAAAAACATTCAGTACTTC. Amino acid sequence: CASSLISGKNIQYF.

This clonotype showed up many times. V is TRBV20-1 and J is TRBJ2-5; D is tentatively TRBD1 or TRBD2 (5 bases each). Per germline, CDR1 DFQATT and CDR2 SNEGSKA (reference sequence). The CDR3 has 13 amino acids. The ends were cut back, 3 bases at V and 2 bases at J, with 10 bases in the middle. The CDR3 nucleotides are TGCAGTGCTAGGGTGGGGGTACAAGAGACCCAGTACTTC. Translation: CSARVGVQETQYF.

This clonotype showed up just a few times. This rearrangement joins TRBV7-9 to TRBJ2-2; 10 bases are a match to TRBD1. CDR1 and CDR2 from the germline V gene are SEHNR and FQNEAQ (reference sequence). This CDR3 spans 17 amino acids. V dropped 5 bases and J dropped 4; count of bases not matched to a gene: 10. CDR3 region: CASSEGSGTGVTGELFF. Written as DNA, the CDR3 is TGTGCCAGCAGCGAGGGTTCCGGGACAGGGGTCACCGGGGAGCTGTTTTTT.

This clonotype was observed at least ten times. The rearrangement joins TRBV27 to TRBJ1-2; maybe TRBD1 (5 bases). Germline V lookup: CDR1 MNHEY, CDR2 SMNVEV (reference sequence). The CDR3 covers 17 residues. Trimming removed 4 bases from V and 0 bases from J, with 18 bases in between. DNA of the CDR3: TGTGCCAGCAGTTCTTGGCCCGGGGGGGTTGCTAACTATGGCTACACCTTC. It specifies CASSSWPGGVANYGYTF.

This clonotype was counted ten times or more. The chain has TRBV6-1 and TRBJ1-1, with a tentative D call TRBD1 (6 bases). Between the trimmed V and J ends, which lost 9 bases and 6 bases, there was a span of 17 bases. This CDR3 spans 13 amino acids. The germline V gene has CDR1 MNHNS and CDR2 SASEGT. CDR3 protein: CASTGFSGPEAFF. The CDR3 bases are TGTGCCAGTACAGGGTTTTCCGGGCCTGAAGCTTTCTTT.

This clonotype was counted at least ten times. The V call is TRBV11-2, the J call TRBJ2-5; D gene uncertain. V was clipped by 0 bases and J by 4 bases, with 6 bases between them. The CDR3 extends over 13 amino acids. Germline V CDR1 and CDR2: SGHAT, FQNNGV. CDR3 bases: TGTGCCAGCAGCTTAGAAACCCCAGAGACCCAGTACTTC. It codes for CASSLETPETQYF.

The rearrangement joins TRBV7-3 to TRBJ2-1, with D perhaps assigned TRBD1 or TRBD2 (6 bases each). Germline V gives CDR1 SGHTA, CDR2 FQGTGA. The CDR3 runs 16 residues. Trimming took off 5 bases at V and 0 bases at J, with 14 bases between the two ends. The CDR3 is CASSGKGGSSYNEQFF. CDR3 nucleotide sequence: TGTGCCAGCAGCGGCAAGGGGGGAAGCTCCTACAATGAGCAGTTCTTC.

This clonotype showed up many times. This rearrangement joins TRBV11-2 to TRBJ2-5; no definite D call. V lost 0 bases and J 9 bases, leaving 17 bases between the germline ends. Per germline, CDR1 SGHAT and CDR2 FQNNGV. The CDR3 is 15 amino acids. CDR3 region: CASSLDNAGLRAQYF. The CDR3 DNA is TGTGCCAGCAGCTTAGATAACGCCGGGCTAAGGGCCCAGTACTTC.

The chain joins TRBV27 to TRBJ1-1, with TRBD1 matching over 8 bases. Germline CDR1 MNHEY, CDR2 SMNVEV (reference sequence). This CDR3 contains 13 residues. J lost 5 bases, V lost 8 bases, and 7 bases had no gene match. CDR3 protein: CASGRTGRTEAFF. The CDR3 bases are TGTGCCAGCGGACGGACAGGGAGGACTGAAGCTTTCTTT.

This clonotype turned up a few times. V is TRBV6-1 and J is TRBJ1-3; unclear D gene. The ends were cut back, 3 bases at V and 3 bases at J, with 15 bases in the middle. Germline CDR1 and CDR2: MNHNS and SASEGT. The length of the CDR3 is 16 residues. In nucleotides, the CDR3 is TGTGCCAGCAGTGAGACCCGGGCCGGGAATGGAAACACCATATATTTT. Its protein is CASSETRAGNGNTIYF.

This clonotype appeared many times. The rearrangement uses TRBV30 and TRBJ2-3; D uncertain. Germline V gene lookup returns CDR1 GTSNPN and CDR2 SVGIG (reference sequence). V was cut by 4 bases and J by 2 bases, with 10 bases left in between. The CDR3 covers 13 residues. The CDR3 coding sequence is TGTGCCTGGACTGTGACAAACACAGATACGCAGTATTTT. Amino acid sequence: CAWTVTNTDTQYF. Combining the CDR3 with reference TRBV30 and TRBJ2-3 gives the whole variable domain SQTIHQWPATLVQPVGSPLSLECTVEGTSNPNLYWYRQAAGRGLQLLFYSVGIGQISSEVPQNLSASRPQDRQFILSSKKLLLSDSGFYLCAWTVTNTDTQYFGPGTRLTVL.

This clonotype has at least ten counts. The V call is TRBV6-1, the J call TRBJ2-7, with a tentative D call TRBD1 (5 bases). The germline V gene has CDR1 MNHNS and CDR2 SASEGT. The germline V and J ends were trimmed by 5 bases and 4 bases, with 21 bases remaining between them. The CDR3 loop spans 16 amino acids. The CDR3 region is CASSSIPGQGGYEQYF. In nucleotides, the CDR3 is TGTGCCAGCAGTTCCATACCCGGGCAGGGTGGTTACGAGCAGTACTTC.

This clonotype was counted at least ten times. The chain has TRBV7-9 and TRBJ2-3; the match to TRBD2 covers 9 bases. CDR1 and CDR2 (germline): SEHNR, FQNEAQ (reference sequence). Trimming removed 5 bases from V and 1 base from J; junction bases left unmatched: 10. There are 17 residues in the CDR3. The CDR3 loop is CASSALRPSGGTDTQYF. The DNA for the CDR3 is TGTGCCAGCAGCGCCCTCCGGCCTAGCGGGGGCACAGATACGCAGTATTTT.